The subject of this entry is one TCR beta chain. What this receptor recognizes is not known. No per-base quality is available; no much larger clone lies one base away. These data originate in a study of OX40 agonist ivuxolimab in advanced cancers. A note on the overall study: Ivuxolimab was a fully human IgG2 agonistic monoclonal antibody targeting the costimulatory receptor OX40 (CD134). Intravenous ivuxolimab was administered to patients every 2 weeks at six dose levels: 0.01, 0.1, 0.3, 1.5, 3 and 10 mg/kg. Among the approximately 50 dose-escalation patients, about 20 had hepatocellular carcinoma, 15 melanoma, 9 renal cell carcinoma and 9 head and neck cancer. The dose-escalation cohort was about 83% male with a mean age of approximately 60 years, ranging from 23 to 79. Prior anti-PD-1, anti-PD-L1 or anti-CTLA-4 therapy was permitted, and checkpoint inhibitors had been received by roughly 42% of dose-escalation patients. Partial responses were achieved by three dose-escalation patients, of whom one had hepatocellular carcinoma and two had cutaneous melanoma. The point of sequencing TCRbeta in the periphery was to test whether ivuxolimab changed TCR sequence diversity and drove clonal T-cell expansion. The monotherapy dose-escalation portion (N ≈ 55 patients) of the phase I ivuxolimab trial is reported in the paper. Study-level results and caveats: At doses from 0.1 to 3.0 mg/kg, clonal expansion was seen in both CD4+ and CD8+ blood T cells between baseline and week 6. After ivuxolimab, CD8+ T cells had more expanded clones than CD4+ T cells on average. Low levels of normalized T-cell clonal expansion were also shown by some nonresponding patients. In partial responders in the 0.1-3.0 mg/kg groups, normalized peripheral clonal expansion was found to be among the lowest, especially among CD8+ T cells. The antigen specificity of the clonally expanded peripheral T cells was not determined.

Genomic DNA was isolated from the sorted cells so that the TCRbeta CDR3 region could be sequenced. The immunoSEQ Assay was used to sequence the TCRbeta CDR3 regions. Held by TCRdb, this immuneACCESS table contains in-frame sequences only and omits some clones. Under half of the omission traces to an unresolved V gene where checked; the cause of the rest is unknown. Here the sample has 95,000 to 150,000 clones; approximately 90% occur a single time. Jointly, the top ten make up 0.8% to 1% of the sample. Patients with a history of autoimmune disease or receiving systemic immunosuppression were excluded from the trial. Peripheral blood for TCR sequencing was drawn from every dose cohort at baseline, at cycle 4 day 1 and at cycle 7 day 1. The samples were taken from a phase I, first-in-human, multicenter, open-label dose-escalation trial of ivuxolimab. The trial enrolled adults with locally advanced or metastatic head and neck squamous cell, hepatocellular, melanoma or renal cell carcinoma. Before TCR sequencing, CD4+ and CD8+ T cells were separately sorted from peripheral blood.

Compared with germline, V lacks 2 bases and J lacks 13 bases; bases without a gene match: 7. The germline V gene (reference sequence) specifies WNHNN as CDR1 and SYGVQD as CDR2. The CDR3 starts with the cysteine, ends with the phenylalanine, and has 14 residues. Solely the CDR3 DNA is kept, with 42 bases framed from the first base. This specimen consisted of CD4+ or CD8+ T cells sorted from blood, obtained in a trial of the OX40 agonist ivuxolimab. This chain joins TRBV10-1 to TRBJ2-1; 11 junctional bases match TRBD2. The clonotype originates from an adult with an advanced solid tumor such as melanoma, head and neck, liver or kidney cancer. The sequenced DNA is TGCGCCAGCAGTGAGGGTAGCGGGAGGGCCCCACAGTTCTTC. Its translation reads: CASSEGSGRAPQFF.